This T cell receptor beta chain is drawn from a study of T cell responses to AZD1222 COVID-19 vaccine. Trimming shortened V by 2 bases and J by 2 bases, and 10 bases separated the two germline ends. The CDR3 length is 15 residues. Germline V gene data show CDR1 as SGHDN and CDR2 as FVKESK. TCRdb keeps only in-frame clones here, not all; method: immunoSEQ multiplex PCR. The data show roughly 180,000 clones, roughly 90% seen once. Study-wide points: Variant regions that are unmutated are reportedly the target of nearly half of spike-specific TCRs.

As to this clone: Its target is not known.

The sequences come from peripheral blood, collected on day 0 of AZD1222 vaccination. The receptor comes from an adult in good health. J is TRBJ1-3 and V is TRBV14; D not certain. CDR3 nucleotide sequence: TGTGCCAGCAGCCAATATGGAGGGCCTGGAAACACCATATATTTT. It translates to CASSQYGGPGNTIYF.